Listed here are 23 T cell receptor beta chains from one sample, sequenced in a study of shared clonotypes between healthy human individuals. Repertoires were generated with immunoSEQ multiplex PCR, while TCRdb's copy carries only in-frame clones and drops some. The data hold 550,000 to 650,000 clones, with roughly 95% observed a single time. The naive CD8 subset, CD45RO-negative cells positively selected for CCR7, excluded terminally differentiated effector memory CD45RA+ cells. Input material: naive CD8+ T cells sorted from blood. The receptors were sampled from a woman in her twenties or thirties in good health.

The CDR3 DNA reads TGTGCCAGCAGATGGACACCCGACTACAATCAGCCCCAGCATTTT. The encoded protein is CASRWTPDYNQPQHF. The rearrangement uses TRBV28 and TRBJ1-5, with D possibly TRBD1 on 5 matching bases. Germline V gives CDR1 MDHEN, CDR2 SYDVKM. The V end was cut by 6 bases, the J end by 3 bases, with 15 bases between. This CDR3 is built from 15 residues.

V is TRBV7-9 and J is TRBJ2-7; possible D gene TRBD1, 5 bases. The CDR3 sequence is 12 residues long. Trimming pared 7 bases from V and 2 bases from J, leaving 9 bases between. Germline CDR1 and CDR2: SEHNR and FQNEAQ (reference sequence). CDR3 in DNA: TGTGCCAGCATGGGGCTACCCTACGAGCAGTACTTC. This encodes CASMGLPYEQYF.

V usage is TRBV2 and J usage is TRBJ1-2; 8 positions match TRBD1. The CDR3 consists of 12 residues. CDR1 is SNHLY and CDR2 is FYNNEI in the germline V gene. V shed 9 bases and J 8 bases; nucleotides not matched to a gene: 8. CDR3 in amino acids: CARGTGTGGYTF. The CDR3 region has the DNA TGTGCCAGAGGGACAGGAACTGGGGGCTACACCTTC. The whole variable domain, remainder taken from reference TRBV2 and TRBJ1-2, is EPEVTQTPSHQVTQMGQEVILRCVPISNHLYFYWYRQILGQKVEFLVSFYNNEISEKSEIFDDQFSVERPDGSNFTLKIRSTKLEDSAMYFCARGTGTGGYTFGSGTRLTVV.

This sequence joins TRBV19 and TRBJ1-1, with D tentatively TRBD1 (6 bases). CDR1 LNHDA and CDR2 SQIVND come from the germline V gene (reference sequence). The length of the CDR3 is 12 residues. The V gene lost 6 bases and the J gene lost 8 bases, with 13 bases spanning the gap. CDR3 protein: CASRKQGSEAFF. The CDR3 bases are TGTGCCAGTAGGAAACAGGGATCCGAAGCTTTCTTT.

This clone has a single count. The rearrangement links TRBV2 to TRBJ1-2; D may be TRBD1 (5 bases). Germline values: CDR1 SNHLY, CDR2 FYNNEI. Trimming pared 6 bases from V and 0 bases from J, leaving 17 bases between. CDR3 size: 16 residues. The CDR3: CASSPFKSTANYGYTF. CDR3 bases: TGTGCCAGCAGCCCCTTTAAATCGACAGCTAACTATGGCTACACCTTC.

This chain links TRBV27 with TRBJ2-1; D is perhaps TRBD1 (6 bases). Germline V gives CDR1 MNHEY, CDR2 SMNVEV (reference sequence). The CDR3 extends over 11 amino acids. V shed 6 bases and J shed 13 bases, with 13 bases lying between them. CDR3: CASRSVGAQFF. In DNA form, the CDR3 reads TGTGCCAGCAGGAGCGTGGGGGCCCAGTTCTTC.

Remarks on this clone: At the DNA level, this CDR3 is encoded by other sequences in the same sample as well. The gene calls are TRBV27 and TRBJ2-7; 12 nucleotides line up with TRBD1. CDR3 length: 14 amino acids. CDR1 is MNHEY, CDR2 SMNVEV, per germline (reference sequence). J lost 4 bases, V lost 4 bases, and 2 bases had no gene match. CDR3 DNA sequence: TGTGCCAGCAGTTGGGGACAGGGGGCTTACGAGCAGTACTTC. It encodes CASSWGQGAYEQYF.

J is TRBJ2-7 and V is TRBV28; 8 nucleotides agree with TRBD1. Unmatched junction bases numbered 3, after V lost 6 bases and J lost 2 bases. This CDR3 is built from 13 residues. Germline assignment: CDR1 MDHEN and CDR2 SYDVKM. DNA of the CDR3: TGTGCCAGCAGGACAGGGGATCCCTACGAGCAGTACTTC. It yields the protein CASRTGDPYEQYF.

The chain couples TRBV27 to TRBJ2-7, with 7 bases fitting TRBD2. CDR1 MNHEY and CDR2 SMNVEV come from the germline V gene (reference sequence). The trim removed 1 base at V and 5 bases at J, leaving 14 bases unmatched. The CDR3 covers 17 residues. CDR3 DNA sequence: TGTGCCAGCAGTTTATACCCCGATACACTAGCGTTCGACGAGCAGTACTTC. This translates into CASSLYPDTLAFDEQYF.

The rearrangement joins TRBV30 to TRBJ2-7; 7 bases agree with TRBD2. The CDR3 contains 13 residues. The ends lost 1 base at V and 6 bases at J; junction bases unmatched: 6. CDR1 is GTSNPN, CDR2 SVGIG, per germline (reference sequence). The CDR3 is CAWSAIAGGEQYF. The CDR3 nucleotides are TGTGCCTGGAGTGCTATAGCGGGCGGCGAGCAGTACTTC.

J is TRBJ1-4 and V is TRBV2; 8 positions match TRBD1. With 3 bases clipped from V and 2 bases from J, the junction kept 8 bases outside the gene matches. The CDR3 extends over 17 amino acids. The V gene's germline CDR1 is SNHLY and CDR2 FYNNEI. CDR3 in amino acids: CASSENKDRVTNEKLFF. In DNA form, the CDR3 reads TGTGCCAGCAGTGAGAACAAGGACAGGGTTACTAATGAAAAACTGTTTTTT.

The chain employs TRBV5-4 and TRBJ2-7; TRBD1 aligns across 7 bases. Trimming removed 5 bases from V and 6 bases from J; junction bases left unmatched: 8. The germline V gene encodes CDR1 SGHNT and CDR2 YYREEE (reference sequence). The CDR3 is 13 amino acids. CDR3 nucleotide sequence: TGTGCCAGCAGAACCTGGACAGGCGGCGAGCAGTACTTC. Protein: CASRTWTGGEQYF.

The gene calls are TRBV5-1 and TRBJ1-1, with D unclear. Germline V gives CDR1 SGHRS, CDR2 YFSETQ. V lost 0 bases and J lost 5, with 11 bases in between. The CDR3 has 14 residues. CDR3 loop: CASSLGLGETEAFF. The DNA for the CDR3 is TGCGCCAGCAGCTTGGGTCTGGGAGAAACTGAAGCTTTCTTT.

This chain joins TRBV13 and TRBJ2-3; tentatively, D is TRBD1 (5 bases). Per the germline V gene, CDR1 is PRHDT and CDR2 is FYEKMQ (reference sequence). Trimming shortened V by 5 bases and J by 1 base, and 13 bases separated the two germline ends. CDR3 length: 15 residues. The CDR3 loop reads CASSQGVVGTDTQYF. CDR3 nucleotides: TGTGCCAGCAGCCAAGGGGTAGTTGGCACAGATACGCAGTATTTT.

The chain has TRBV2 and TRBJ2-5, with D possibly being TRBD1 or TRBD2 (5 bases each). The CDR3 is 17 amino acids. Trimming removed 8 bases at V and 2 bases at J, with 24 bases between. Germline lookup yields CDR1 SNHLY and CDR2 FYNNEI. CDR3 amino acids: CASGPGLAVSYQETQYF. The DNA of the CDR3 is TGTGCCAGCGGACCAGGGCTAGCCGTTTCGTATCAAGAGACCCAGTACTTC.

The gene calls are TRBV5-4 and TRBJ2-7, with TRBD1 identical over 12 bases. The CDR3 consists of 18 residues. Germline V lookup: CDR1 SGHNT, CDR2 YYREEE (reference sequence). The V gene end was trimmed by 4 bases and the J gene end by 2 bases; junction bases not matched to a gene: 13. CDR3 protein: CASSPGTGGFESAYEQYF. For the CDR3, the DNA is TGTGCCAGCAGCCCCGGGACAGGGGGCTTTGAGAGCGCCTACGAGCAGTACTTC.

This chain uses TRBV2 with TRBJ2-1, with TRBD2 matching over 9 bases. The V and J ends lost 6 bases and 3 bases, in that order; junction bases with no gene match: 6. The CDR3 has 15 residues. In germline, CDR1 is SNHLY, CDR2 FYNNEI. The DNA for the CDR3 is TGTGCCAGCAGAGAGCGGGAGGCCCTCTACAATGAGCAGTTCTTC. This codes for CASREREALYNEQFF.

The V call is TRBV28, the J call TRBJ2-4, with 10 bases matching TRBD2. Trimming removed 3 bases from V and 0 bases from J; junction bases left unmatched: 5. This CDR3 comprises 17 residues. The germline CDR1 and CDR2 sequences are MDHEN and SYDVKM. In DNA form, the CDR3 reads TGTGCCAGCAGTTTTCTAGCGGGAGACCTAGCCAAAAACATTCAGTACTTC. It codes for CASSFLAGDLAKNIQYF. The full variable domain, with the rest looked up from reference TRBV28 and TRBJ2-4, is DVKVTQSSRYLVKRTGEKVFLECVQDMDHENMFWYRQDPGLGLRLIYFSYDVKMKEKGDIPEGYSVSREKKERFSLILESASTNQTSMYLCASSFLAGDLAKNIQYFGAGTRLSVL.

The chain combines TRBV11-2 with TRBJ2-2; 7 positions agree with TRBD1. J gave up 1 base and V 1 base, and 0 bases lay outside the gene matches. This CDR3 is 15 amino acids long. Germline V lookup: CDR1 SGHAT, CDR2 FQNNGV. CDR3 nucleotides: TGTGCCAGCAGCTTAGCAGGGGGGAACACCGGGGAGCTGTTTTTT. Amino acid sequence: CASSLAGGNTGELFF.

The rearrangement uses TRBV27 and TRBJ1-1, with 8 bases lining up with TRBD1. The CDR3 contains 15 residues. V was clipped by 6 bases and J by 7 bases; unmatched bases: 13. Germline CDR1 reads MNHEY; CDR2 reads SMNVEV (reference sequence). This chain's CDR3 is CASRTSHRGYGEAFF. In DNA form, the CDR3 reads TGTGCCAGCAGGACCTCGCACAGGGGGTACGGTGAAGCTTTCTTT.

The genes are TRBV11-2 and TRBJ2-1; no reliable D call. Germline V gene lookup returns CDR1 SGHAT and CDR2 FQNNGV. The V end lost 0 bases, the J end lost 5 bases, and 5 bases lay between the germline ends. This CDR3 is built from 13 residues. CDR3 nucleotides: TGTGCCAGCAGCTTAGATCCACACAATGAGCAGTTCTTC. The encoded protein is CASSLDPHNEQFF.

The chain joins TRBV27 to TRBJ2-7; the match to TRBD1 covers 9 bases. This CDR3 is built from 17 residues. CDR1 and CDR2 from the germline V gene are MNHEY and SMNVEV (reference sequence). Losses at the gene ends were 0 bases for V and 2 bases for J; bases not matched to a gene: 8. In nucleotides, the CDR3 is TGTGCCAGCAGTTTATCGAGGGGACAGGGTCCAACCTACGAGCAGTACTTC. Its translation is CASSLSRGQGPTYEQYF.

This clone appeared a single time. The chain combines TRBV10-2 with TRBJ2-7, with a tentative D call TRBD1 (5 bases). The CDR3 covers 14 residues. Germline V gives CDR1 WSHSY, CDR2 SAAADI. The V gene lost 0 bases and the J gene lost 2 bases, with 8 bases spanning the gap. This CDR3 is CASSESTVTYEQYF. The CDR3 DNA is TGCGCCAGCAGTGAGTCGACAGTAACCTACGAGCAGTACTTC.